Below, 9 T cell receptor beta chains from the same sample are listed, as sequenced in a study of CD8 T cells in ankylosing spondylitis. TCRdb used MiXCR to reprocess the 5' RACE reads, holding one entry per CDR3 protein. The sample has about 240,000 distinct CDR3 sequences, around a tenth seen once. Sequenced material: blood, either unsorted or a sorted T cell fraction (not recorded which). The receptors were gathered from a male donor with ankylosing spondylitis or in good health (not recorded which).

CDR3 residues: CASSFFHPNYGYTF. The CDR3 DNA sequence: TGTGCCAGCAGCTTTTTCCATCCTAACTATGGCTACACCTTC. V is TRBV7-2 and J is TRBJ1-2; D is ambiguous. The germline gives CDR1 SGHTA, CDR2 FQGNSA. This CDR3 is 14 amino acids long. Trimming stripped 3 bases from V and 0 bases from J, with 8 bases between.

The sample holds many counts of this clonotype. The chain is built from TRBV5-1 and TRBJ2-5; D is ambiguous. Germline V gene data show CDR1 as SGHRS and CDR2 as YFSETQ. Trimming took off 4 bases at V and 1 base at J, with 14 bases between the two ends. CDR3 length: 15 residues. As DNA, the CDR3 is TGCGCCAGCAGCCCGGGTTTGGCGTTCCAAGAGACCCAGTACTTC. Its translation: CASSPGLAFQETQYF.

For this clonotype: Sequence at one end of the junction differs from germline and may be a read error. This rearrangement joins TRBV11-2 to TRBJ2-3; the match to TRBD2 covers 13 bases. Germline V lookup: CDR1 SGHAT, CDR2 FQNNGV. This CDR3 is built from 18 residues. This chain's CDR3 is CASSLELAGGPRTDTQYF. The CDR3 nucleotides are TGTGCCAGCAGCCTAGAACTAGCGGGGGGGCCTCGCACAGATACGCAGTATTTT.

This clonotype was counted between two and nine times. The chain recombines TRBV12-3 or TRBV12-4 with TRBJ1-5; D not resolved. The CDR3 contains 15 residues. Trimming pared 3 bases from V and 0 bases from J, leaving 9 bases between. The CDR3 reads CASSFVLYSNQPQHF. The CDR3 DNA is TGTGCCAGCAGTTTTGTACTGTATAGCAATCAGCCCCAGCATTTT.

The chain combines TRBV7-9 with TRBJ1-3; 9 positions agree with TRBD1. CDR1 and CDR2 (germline): SEHNR, FQNEAQ (reference sequence). The CDR3 extends over 16 amino acids. V gave up 8 bases and J gave up 0 bases; unmatched junction bases: 8. In DNA, the CDR3 is TGTGCCAGCGGGGACAGGGCCACAGACTCTGGAAACACCATATATTTT. Amino acid sequence: CASGDRATDSGNTIYF.

The J gene is TRBJ2-5, the V gene TRBV25-1; weak D call: TRBD2 (6 bases). Trimming took 7 bases from V and 8 from J, leaving 11 bases between them. This CDR3 comprises 11 residues. Germline CDR1 and CDR2: MGHDK and SYGVNS. DNA of the CDR3: TGTGCCAGCACCTCAGGGACTACCCAGTACTTC. It translates to CASTSGTTQYF.

Ten or more counts support this clonotype. This chain uses TRBV7-3 with TRBJ1-2; no clear D. The CDR3 is 13 residues long. Germline V gives CDR1 SGHTA, CDR2 FQGTGA. V lost 3 bases, J lost 2 bases, and 7 bases lay in between. CDR3 coding DNA: TGTGCCAGCAGCTTTGACCGGAACTATGGCTACACCTTC. It codes for CASSFDRNYGYTF.

This clonotype was detected ten times or more. The chain recombines TRBV10-3 with TRBJ2-4; 7 bases match TRBD1. V dropped 6 bases and J dropped 6; count of bases not matched to a gene: 5. Germline CDR1 and CDR2: ENHRY and SYGVKD. The CDR3 has 13 residues. The CDR3, as DNA: TGTGCCATCAGCCCGGGACAGCCAAACATTCAGTACTTC. This encodes CAISPGQPNIQYF.

This clonotype was recorded at least ten times. V usage is TRBV30 and J usage is TRBJ1-2; D unresolved. The V and J ends lost 0 bases and 4 bases respectively, with 6 bases between them. Germline lookup yields CDR1 GTSNPN and CDR2 SVGIG (reference sequence). The CDR3 spans 12 residues. This CDR3 reads CAWSVSSYGYTF. The DNA of the CDR3 is TGTGCCTGGAGTGTCTCCAGCTATGGCTACACCTTC.